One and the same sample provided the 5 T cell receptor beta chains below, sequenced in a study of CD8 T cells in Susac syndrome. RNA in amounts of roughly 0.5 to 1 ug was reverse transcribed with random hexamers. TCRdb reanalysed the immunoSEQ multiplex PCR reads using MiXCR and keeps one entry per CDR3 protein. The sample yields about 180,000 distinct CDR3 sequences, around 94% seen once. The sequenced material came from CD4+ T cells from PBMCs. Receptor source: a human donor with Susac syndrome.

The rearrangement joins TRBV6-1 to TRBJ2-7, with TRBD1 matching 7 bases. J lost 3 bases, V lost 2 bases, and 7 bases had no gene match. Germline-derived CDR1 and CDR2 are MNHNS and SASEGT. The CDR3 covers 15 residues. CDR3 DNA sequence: TGTGCCAGCAGTGAAAACAGGGGACGGGACTACGAGCAGTACTTC. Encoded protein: CASSENRGRDYEQYF.

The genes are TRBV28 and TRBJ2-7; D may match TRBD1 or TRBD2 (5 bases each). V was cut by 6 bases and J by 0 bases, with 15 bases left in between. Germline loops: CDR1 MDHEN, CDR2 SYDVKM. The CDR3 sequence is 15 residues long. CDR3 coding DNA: TGTGCCAGCAGCGGCCATAAGGGGAGCTCCTACGAGCAGTACTTC. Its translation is CASSGHKGSSYEQYF.

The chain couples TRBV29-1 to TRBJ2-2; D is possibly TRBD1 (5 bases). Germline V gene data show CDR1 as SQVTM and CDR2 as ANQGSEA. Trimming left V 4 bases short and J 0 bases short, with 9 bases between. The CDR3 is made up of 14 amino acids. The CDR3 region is CSVGQGTNTGELFF. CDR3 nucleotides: TGCAGCGTTGGTCAGGGAACGAACACCGGGGAGCTGTTTTTT.

The CDR3 DNA follows: TGTGCCAGCAGCCAACGACGAAGAACCGGGGAGCTGTTTTTT. Protein: CASSQRRRTGELFF. The V call is TRBV14, the J call TRBJ2-2; D gene ambiguous. Germline assignment: CDR1 SGHDN and CDR2 FVKESK. The V end lost 2 bases, the J end lost 5 bases, and 9 bases lay between the germline ends. This CDR3 has 14 residues. The entire variable domain, with the rest obtained from reference TRBV14 and TRBJ2-2, is as follows: EAGVTQFPSHSVIEKGQTVTLRCDPISGHDNLYWYRRVMGKEIKFLLHFVKESKQDESGMPNNRFLAERTGGTYSTLKVQPAELEDSGVYFCASSQRRRTGELFFGEGSRLTVL.

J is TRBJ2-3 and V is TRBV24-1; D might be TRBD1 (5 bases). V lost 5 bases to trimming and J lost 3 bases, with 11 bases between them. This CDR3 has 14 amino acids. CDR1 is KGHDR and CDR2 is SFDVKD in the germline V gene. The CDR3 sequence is CATSAAGSTDTQYF. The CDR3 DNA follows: TGTGCCACCAGTGCCGCAGGGTCGACAGATACGCAGTATTTT.